This T cell receptor beta chain was found in a study of blood T cell repertoires in COVID-19. Whole-study context: Samples taken during acute and convalescent COVID-19 were collected in the United States, Italy and Spain. T cells, B-cell-depleted T cells, or PBMCs supplied cDNA or gDNA.

Generated by immunoSEQ multiplex PCR, the TCRdb table keeps only in-frame clones and is missing some. Of approximately 230,000 clones in the sample, nearly 90% were seen once. The CDR3 runs to 15 residues. The V end lost 5 bases, the J end lost 6 bases, and 15 bases lay between the germline ends. Germline-derived CDR1 and CDR2 are KGHDR and SFDVKD. The rearrangement uses TRBV24-1 and TRBJ2-2; tentatively, D is TRBD2 (5 bases). The sequence derives from a woman in her thirties or forties who had recovered from COVID-19. Sequenced sample: peripheral blood. The CDR3 coding sequence is TGTGCCACCAGTGCCCCTAGCTCTTACGCCGGGGAGCTGTTTTTT. Its protein is CATSAPSSYAGELFF.